The 22 T cell receptor beta chains given below trace back to one sample, sequenced in a study of response to subunit inactivated influenza vaccine (dated by TCRdb to between 2017 and 2018). Libraries were made using RT-PCR. Sequencing took place on an Illumina HiSeq 2500. Using fastp at Q25 and MiXCR, TCRdb reprocessed the public reads and kept productive beta chains. Under each unique CDR3 protein, matching rows form one entry showing the most common genes and DNA. The sample profile shows about 480,000 distinct CDR3 sequences; roughly 27% of them were found once. The ten largest clones capture approximately 1.9% of the sample. Sequencing was performed on CD4+ T cells sorted from PBMCs, taken more than 4 days after vaccination. These receptors all stem from a man aged 45-65 years who received an inactivated influenza vaccine. Donor details come from another sample of the same person, matched by shared clones.

There are a few counts of this clonotype. V usage is TRBV12-3 or TRBV12-4 and J usage is TRBJ2-7, with a possible D match to TRBD1 (5 bases). The V end was cut by 5 bases, the J end by 2 bases, with 10 bases between. This CDR3 contains 13 residues. CDR3 sequence: CASSLRVPYEQYF. The CDR3 DNA is TGTGCCAGCAGTCTCAGGGTGCCCTACGAGCAGTACTTC.

This clonotype was seen many times. The V call is TRBV20-1, the J call TRBJ2-7; weak D call: TRBD2 (6 bases). Germline CDR1 DFQATT, CDR2 SNEGSKA (reference sequence). The CDR3 contains 14 residues. V was cut by 1 base and J by 0 bases, with 10 bases left in between. The CDR3 nucleotides read TGCAGTGCTAGAGTGGCGGGGAGCTCCTACGAGCAGTACTTC. This encodes CSARVAGSSYEQYF.

This clonotype was observed a handful of times. The rearrangement joins TRBV24-1 to TRBJ2-3, with 9 bases fitting TRBD1. The CDR3 spans 16 residues. Germline values: CDR1 KGHDR, CDR2 SFDVKD. With 4 bases clipped from V and 4 bases from J, the junction kept 8 bases outside the gene matches. The chain's CDR3 is CATSDRTGVSADTQYF. The CDR3, as DNA: TGTGCCACCAGTGACAGGACAGGGGTTTCTGCAGATACGCAGTATTTT.

This clonotype came up a few times. Written as DNA, the CDR3 is TGCAGTGCTAGCATAATCGGACGAGCGGGGGGTTCCACAGATACGCAGTATTTT. This gives the protein CSASIIGRAGGSTDTQYF. The chain employs TRBV20-1 and TRBJ2-3; 9 bases agree with TRBD2. The germline V gene has CDR1 DFQATT and CDR2 SNEGSKA (reference sequence). The CDR3 has 18 amino acids. The trim removed 3 bases at V and 2 bases at J, leaving 15 bases unmatched.

The genes are TRBV5-5 and TRBJ2-5; 12 bases map to TRBD1. Germline lookup yields CDR1 SGHKS and CDR2 YYEKEE (reference sequence). J gave up 4 bases and V 5 bases, and 9 bases lay outside the gene matches. The CDR3 is 16 amino acids. CDR3 nucleotides: TGTGCCAGCAGGCCGACGTGGGACAGGGGGCTAGAGACCCAGTACTTC. Encoded protein: CASRPTWDRGLETQYF.

This chain joins TRBV7-2 and TRBJ1-1; D ambiguous. This CDR3 contains 13 residues. Germline V gene sequence: CDR1 SGHTA, CDR2 FQGNSA. V was pared by 2 bases and J by 0 bases, with 4 bases between. The CDR3 bases are TGTGCCAGCAGCTTATTTTTGAACACTGAAGCTTTCTTT. The encoded protein is CASSLFLNTEAFF.

The chain links TRBV20-1 to TRBJ1-2; D not certain. CDR3 length: 12 amino acids. With 6 bases removed from V and 0 bases from J, the gap between germline ends came to 8 bases. Germline V CDR1 and CDR2: DFQATT, SNEGSKA (reference sequence). CDR3 in DNA: TGCAGTGCCTCCGAATCTAACTATGGCTACACCTTC. Translation: CSASESNYGYTF.

The sample holds a few counts of this clonotype. The J gene is TRBJ2-2, the V gene TRBV6-5; D gene unclear. Trimming pared 1 base from V and 0 bases from J, leaving 6 bases between. The CDR3 runs 15 residues. Germline V gene lookup returns CDR1 MNHEY and CDR2 SVGAGI. In DNA form, the CDR3 reads TGTGCCAGCAGTTACTGGGGTTCGAACACCGGGGAGCTGTTTTTT. This encodes CASSYWGSNTGELFF.

The chain recombines TRBV12-3 or TRBV12-4 with TRBJ2-7; 12 nucleotides line up with TRBD1. This CDR3 is built from 15 residues. After removal of 6 bases from V and 6 bases from J, the junction contained 9 bases not matched to a gene. The CDR3 sequence is CASSPQGQGALEQYF. CDR3 coding DNA: TGTGCCAGCAGCCCCCAGGGACAGGGGGCACTCGAGCAGTACTTC.

The V and J genes are TRBV12-3 or TRBV12-4 and TRBJ1-5; D is unresolved. Trimming cost V 3 bases and J 7 bases, with 10 bases left between them. CDR3 size: 13 residues. The CDR3 sequence: CASSFGAEQPQHF. CDR3 DNA sequence: TGTGCCAGCAGTTTCGGCGCCGAACAGCCCCAGCATTTT.

J is TRBJ1-5 and V is TRBV12-3 or TRBV12-4; no clear D gene. This CDR3 region has 14 residues. The ends were cut back, 4 bases at V and 11 bases at J, with 18 bases in the middle. For the CDR3, the DNA is TGTGCCAGCAGTTCCGTCAGTGTAGGGTCAACCCAGCATTTT. It specifies CASSSVSVGSTQHF.

The chain carries TRBV4-3 and TRBJ2-2; D not resolved. Germline CDR1 and CDR2: LGHNA and YSLEER. This CDR3 is built from 14 residues. Trimming removed 4 bases from V and 4 bases from J, with 10 bases in between. In nucleotides, the CDR3 is TGCGCCAGCAGCCGGTTCTCGGGCACCGGGGAGCTGTTTTTT. Translated: CASSRFSGTGELFF.

The CDR3 DNA follows: TGCAGTGCTGCGGGACTAGTCTACAATGAGCAGTTCTTC. This codes for CSAAGLVYNEQFF. This rearrangement joins TRBV20-1 to TRBJ2-1; 8 bases map to TRBD2. The CDR3 spans 13 residues. V dropped 5 bases and J dropped 3; count of bases not matched to a gene: 3. In germline, CDR1 is DFQATT, CDR2 SNEGSKA (reference sequence).

J is TRBJ2-5 and V is TRBV30; D is perhaps TRBD2 (7 bases). The V gene's germline CDR1 is GTSNPN and CDR2 SVGIG (reference sequence). The V end was cut by 5 bases, the J end by 8 bases, with 15 bases between. CDR3 length equals 12 residues. The CDR3 sequence is CAWGGGLRTQYF. In DNA, the CDR3 is TGTGCCTGGGGGGGGGGCTTGAGAACCCAGTACTTC.

The gene calls are TRBV6-1 and TRBJ2-1; D gene ambiguous. The CDR3 has 15 residues. Trimming shortened V by 6 bases and J by 9 bases, and 21 bases separated the two germline ends. Per germline, CDR1 MNHNS and CDR2 SASEGT. CDR3 protein: CASRSQLWGTGEQFF. The CDR3 DNA reads as TGTGCCAGCAGATCGCAGCTTTGGGGTACCGGTGAGCAGTTCTTC.

The rearrangement uses TRBV20-1 and TRBJ1-1; 9 bases match TRBD1. Germline V gives CDR1 DFQATT, CDR2 SNEGSKA (reference sequence). The CDR3 totals 13 residues. Germline trimming cut 5 bases from V and 3 bases from J; bases unmatched to any gene: 4. The CDR3 bases are TGCAGTGCTCCACGACAGGGGGACACTGAAGCTTTCTTT. Protein product: CSAPRQGDTEAFF.

J is TRBJ1-1 and V is TRBV6-2 or TRBV6-3; TRBD1 might be the D (6 bases). Germline assignment: CDR1 MNHEY and CDR2 SVGEGT. This CDR3 has 15 amino acids. V lost 2 bases, J lost 5 bases, and 15 bases lay in between. The CDR3: CASSYPTGSFTEAFF. The CDR3 nucleotides read TGTGCCAGCAGTTACCCGACAGGATCATTTACTGAAGCTTTCTTT.

This clonotype was picked up a small number of times. The V gene is TRBV5-1, the J gene TRBJ2-7; D remains unclear. The CDR3 covers 13 residues. Trimming took off 0 bases at V and 6 bases at J, with 10 bases between the two ends. The germline CDR1 and CDR2 sequences are SGHRS and YFSETQ. DNA for the CDR3: TGCGCCAGCAGCTTGGAGGCGGACCTCGAGCAGTACTTC. Translation: CASSLEADLEQYF.

This clonotype has only a few counts. V usage is TRBV9 and J usage is TRBJ2-1; no definite D call. Germline V gene data show CDR1 as SGDLS and CDR2 as YYNGEE. The V gene lost 4 bases and the J gene lost 12 bases, with 14 bases spanning the gap. This CDR3 region has 12 residues. The CDR3 region has the DNA TGTGCCAGCAGCCCTTCCGGCAGGTCGCAGTTCTTC. This codes for CASSPSGRSQFF.

This clonotype appeared a few times. This sequence joins TRBV12-3 or TRBV12-4 and TRBJ2-7; D ambiguous. The CDR3 has 16 amino acids. V was clipped by 4 bases and J by 4 bases, with 20 bases between them. The CDR3 spells CASSSRWAQVDYEQYF. The CDR3 DNA reads TGTGCCAGCAGTTCAAGGTGGGCGCAGGTCGATTACGAGCAGTACTTC.

This clonotype occurred a few times. V gene TRBV3-1 combines with J gene TRBJ1-1; no definite D call. The CDR3 contains 14 residues. V dropped 4 bases and J dropped 4 bases, with 13 bases sitting between them. Germline CDR1 reads LGHDT; CDR2 reads YNNKEL (reference sequence). The CDR3 spells CASSPVGDITEAFF. CDR3 nucleotide sequence: TGTGCCAGCAGCCCCGTCGGGGATATCACTGAAGCTTTCTTT.

The chain combines TRBV7-9 with TRBJ2-2, with D perhaps matching TRBD1 (6 bases). Germline V gene sequence: CDR1 SEHNR, CDR2 FQNEAQ (reference sequence). The CDR3 consists of 15 residues. V lost 6 bases to trimming and J lost 6 bases, with 17 bases between them. The CDR3 coding sequence is TGTGCCAGCAGAGGAAACAGGGAAACCGCCGGGGAGCTGTTTTTT. It translates to CASRGNRETAGELFF.